This TCR beta chain was retrieved from a study of CD8 T cells in Susac syndrome. Study as a whole: Sequencing included Susac syndrome patients, more than five of them with active disease and roughly eight in remission.

The CDR3 has 15 residues. Trimming cost V 5 bases and J 2 bases, with 14 bases left between them. From germline, CDR1 is PRHDT and CDR2 FYEKMQ (reference sequence). Reverse transcription of roughly 0.45 to 1 ug RNA used random hexamers. Coverage of TCR beta CDR3 amplification by immunoSEQ multiplex PCR extended to 54 Vbeta and 13 Jbeta. TCRdb re-analysed the immunoSEQ multiplex PCR reads in MiXCR, keeping a single row per CDR3 protein. Of 95,000 to 150,000 distinct CDR3 sequences in the sample, over 85% were seen once. In blood CD8+ and CD4+ T cells, TCR beta underwent sequencing. Sequences were obtained from CD8+ T cells from PBMCs. The TCR was taken from a human donor with Susac syndrome. The chain is built from TRBV13 and TRBJ2-3; a possible D gene is TRBD2 (6 bases). The CDR3 sequence: CASSVPSELTDTQYF. The CDR3 DNA reads TGTGCCAGCAGCGTACCTAGCGAGCTCACAGATACGCAGTATTTT.